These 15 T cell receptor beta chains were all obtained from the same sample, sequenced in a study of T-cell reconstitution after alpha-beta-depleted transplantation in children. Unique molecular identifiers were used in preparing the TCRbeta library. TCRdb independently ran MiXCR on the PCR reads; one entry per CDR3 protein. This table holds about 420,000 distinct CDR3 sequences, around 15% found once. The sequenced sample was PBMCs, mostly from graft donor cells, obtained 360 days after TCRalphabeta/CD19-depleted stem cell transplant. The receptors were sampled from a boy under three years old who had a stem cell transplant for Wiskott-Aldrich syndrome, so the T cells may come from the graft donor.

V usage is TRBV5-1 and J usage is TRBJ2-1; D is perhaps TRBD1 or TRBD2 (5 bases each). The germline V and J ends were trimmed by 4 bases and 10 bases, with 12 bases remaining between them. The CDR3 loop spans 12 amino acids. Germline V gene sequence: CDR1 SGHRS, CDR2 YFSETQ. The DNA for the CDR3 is TGCGCCAGCAGCGTCTTGGGGGAAGAGCAGTTCTTC. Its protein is CASSVLGEEQFF. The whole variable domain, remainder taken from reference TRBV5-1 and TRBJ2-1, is KAGVTQTPRYLIKTRGQQVTLSCSPISGHRSVSWYQQTPGQGLQFLFEYFSETQRNKGNFPGRFSGRQFSNSRSEMNVSTLELGDSALYLCASSVLGEEQFFGPGTRLTVL.

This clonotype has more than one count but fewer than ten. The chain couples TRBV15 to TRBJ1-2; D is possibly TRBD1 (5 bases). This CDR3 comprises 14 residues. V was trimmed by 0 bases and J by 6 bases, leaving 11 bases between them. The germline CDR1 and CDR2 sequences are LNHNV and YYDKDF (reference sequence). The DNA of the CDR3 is TGTGCCACCAGCAGAGATGCAGGGAGGGATGGCTACACCTTC. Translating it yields CATSRDAGRDGYTF.

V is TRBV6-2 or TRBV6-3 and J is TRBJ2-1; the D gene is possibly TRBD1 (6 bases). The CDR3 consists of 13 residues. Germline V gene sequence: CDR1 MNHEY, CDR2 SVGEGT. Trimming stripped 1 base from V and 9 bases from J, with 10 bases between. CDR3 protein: CASSYWGRTEQFF. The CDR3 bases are TGTGCCAGCAGTTACTGGGGGCGCACTGAGCAGTTCTTC.

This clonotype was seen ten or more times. In nucleotides, the CDR3 is TGTGCCAGCAGTAAACAGGGCTACGAGCAGTACTTC. Protein: CASSKQGYEQYF. V usage is TRBV3-1 and J usage is TRBJ2-7; possibly TRBD1 for D (6 bases). This CDR3 has 12 residues. V lost 6 bases and J 3 bases, leaving 9 bases between the germline ends. Germline values: CDR1 LGHDT, CDR2 YNNKEL (reference sequence).

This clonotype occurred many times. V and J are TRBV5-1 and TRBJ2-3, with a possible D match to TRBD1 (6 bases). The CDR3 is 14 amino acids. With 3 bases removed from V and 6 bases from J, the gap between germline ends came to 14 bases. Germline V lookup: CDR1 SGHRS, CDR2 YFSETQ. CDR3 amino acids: CASSSDSPTDTQYF. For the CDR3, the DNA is TGCGCCAGCAGCTCGGACAGTCCCACGGATACGCAGTATTTT.

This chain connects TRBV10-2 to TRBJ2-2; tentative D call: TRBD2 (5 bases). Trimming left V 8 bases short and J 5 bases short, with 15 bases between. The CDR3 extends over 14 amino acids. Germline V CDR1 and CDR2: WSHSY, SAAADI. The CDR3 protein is CASYDAGLTGELFF. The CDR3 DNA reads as TGCGCCAGCTATGACGCGGGCCTTACCGGGGAGCTGTTTTTT.

CDR3 loop: CASSISGVGYEQYF. DNA for the CDR3: TGTGCCAGCAGCATTAGCGGGGTTGGCTACGAGCAGTACTTC. The rearrangement uses TRBV7-2 and TRBJ2-7, with 8 bases identical to TRBD2. The germline gives CDR1 SGHTA, CDR2 FQGNSA. The CDR3 is made up of 14 amino acids. The V segment lost 5 bases and the J segment 3 bases; nucleotides outside the gene matches: 6.

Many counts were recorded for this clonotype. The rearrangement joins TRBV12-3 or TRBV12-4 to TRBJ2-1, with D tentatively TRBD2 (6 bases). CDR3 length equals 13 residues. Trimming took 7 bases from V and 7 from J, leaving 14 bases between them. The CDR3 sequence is CASKVGGGNEQFF. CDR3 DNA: TGTGCCAGCAAGGTCGGTGGGGGGAATGAGCAGTTCTTC.

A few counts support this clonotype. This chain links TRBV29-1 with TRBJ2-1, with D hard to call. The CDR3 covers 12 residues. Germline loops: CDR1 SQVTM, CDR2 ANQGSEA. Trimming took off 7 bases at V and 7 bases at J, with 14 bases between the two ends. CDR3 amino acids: CSAQRANNEQFF. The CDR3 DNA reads TGCAGCGCACAAAGGGCGAATAATGAGCAGTTCTTC.

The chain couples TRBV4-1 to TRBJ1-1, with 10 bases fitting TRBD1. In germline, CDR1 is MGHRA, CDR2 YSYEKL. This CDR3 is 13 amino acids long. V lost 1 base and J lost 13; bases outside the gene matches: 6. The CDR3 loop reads CASSQGQGAGVFF. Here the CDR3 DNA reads TGCGCCAGCAGCCAAGGACAGGGGGCAGGAGTTTTCTTT.

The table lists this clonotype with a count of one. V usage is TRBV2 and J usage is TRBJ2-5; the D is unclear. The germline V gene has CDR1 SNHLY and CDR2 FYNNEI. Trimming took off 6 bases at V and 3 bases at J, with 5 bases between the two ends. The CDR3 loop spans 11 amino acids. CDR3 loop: CASRPEETQYF. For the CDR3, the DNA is TGTGCCAGCAGGCCAGAAGAGACCCAGTACTTC.

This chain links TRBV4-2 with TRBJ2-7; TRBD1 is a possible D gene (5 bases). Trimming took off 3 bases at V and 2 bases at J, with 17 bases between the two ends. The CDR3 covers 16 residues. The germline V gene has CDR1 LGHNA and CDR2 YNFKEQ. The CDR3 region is CASSQGQGMGPYEQYF. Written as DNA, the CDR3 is TGTGCCAGCAGCCAGGGCCAGGGAATGGGGCCCTACGAGCAGTACTTC.

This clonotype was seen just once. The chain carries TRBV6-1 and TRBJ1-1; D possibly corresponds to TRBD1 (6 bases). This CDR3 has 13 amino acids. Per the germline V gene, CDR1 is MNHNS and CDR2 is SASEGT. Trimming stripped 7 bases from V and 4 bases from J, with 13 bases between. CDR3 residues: CASKQGWVTEAFF. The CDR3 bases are TGTGCCAGCAAGCAGGGGTGGGTCACTGAAGCTTTCTTT.

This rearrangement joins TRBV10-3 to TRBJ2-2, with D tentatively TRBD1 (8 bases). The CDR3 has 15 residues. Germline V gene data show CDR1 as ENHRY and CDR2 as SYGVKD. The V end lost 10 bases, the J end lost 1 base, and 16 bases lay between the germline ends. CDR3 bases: TGTGCCACCAGGGGGGGGACAGGGAACACCGGGGAGCTGTTTTTT. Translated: CATRGGTGNTGELFF.

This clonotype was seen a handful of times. For the CDR3, the DNA is TGTGCCAGCAGGGAGACCCGGATCGATACCGGGGAGCTGTTTTTT. This encodes CASRETRIDTGELFF. The rearrangement joins TRBV7-2 to TRBJ2-2; the D is unclear. Germline assignment: CDR1 SGHTA and CDR2 FQGNSA. The CDR3 length is 15 residues. V lost 6 bases and J 5 bases, leaving 16 bases between the germline ends.